What follows are 10 T cell receptor beta chains derived from one specimen sequenced in a study of shared clonotypes between healthy human individuals. Profiled with immunoSEQ multiplex PCR; TCRdb holds only in-frame clones, not every one. The profile shows about 980,000 clones, over 60% of them singletons. The sample comprised memory CD4+ T cells sorted from blood. Subset of the sample: CD45RA-negative fraction. The source is a man aged 18 to 29 in good health.

The V call is TRBV11-3, the J call TRBJ2-1; TRBD2 matches 9 bases. Unmatched junction bases numbered 15, after V lost 0 bases and J lost 6 bases. CDR1 is SGHNT and CDR2 is YENEEA in the germline V gene. There are 19 residues in the CDR3. CDR3 bases: TGTGCCAGCAGCTTAGATTTCCCATCCCCTAGCGGGAAGAGCAATGAGCAGTTCTTC. Translated, it gives CASSLDFPSPSGKSNEQFF.

This rearrangement joins TRBV9 to TRBJ1-5; TRBD1 matches 8 bases. Germline V gives CDR1 SGDLS, CDR2 YYNGEE. V shed 7 bases, J shed 0 bases, and the junction held 12 bases outside the gene matches. The length of the CDR3 is 17 residues. Here the CDR3 reads CASGGDLTGDSNQPQHF. CDR3 nucleotide sequence: TGTGCCAGCGGTGGGGATTTGACAGGGGATAGCAATCAGCCCCAGCATTTT. Looking up the rest from reference TRBV9 and TRBJ1-5 gives the full variable domain: DSGVTQTPKHLITATGQRVTLRCSPRSGDLSVYWYQQSLDQGLQFLIQYYNGEERAKGNILERFSAQQFPDLHSELNLSSLELGDSALYFCASGGDLTGDSNQPQHFGDGTRLSIL.

This clone was seen only once. V and J are TRBV6-6 and TRBJ1-2, with D tentatively TRBD1 (5 bases). V was shortened by 11 bases and J by 4 bases, with 14 bases between the two germline ends. The CDR3 loop spans 12 amino acids. Germline assignment: CDR1 MNHNY and CDR2 SVGAGI (reference sequence). The chain's CDR3 is CACRRDGYGYTF. The CDR3 nucleotides read TGTGCCTGCCGGAGGGACGGCTATGGCTACACCTTC.

This chain's CDR3 is CATSRDGQFYGYTF. CDR3 DNA sequence: TGTGCCACCAGCAGAGATGGACAGTTCTATGGCTACACCTTC. The chain links TRBV15 to TRBJ1-2, with D perhaps matching TRBD1 (6 bases). Germline V gene sequence: CDR1 LNHNV, CDR2 YYDKDF (reference sequence). The CDR3 consists of 14 residues. V was shortened by 0 bases and J by 4 bases, with 9 bases between the two germline ends. The full variable domain, completed using reference TRBV15 and TRBJ1-2, is DAMVIQNPRYQVTQFGKPVTLSCSQTLNHNVMYWYQQKSSQAPKLLFHYYDKDFNNEADTPDNFQSRRPNTSFCFLDIRSPGLGDTAMYLCATSRDGQFYGYTFGSGTRLTVV.

This clone was seen a few times. The genes are TRBV6-6 and TRBJ1-6; D gene ambiguous. The V end was cut by 5 bases, the J end by 9 bases, with 11 bases between. In germline, CDR1 is MNHNY, CDR2 SVGAGI (reference sequence). The CDR3 is 13 amino acids. The CDR3: CASSDAAGSPLHF. In DNA, the CDR3 is TGTGCCAGCAGTGATGCGGCGGGTTCACCCCTCCACTTT.

The genes are TRBV15 and TRBJ2-3; D not resolved. This CDR3 region has 16 residues. Trimming left V 6 bases short and J 0 bases short, with 16 bases between. In germline, CDR1 is LNHNV, CDR2 YYDKDF (reference sequence). CDR3 amino acids: CATRYAGDRSTDTQYF. The CDR3 bases are TGTGCCACCAGGTATGCCGGAGACCGGAGCACAGATACGCAGTATTTT.

Concerning this clone: This likely reflects a read error, since a far larger clone is one base away. Other DNA sequences within the sample encode an identical CDR3. The rearrangement joins TRBV30 to TRBJ1-2; 8 bases are shared with TRBD1. The CDR3 has 13 residues. The V segment lost 3 bases and the J segment 6 bases; nucleotides outside the gene matches: 6. Germline V gene lookup returns CDR1 GTSNPN and CDR2 SVGIG (reference sequence). The CDR3 protein is CAWSVDREDGYTF. The CDR3 DNA reads as TGTGCCTGGAGCGTGGACAGGGAGGATGGCTACACCTTC.

The genes are TRBV5-1 and TRBJ2-1; tentatively, D is TRBD1 (5 bases). Trimming stripped 3 bases from V and 5 bases from J, with 15 bases between. Per germline, CDR1 SGHRS and CDR2 YFSETQ. The CDR3 is 15 amino acids. DNA of the CDR3: TGCGCCAGCAGCTGGGCAGGGTCGATCGACAATGAGCAGTTCTTC. This sequence encodes CASSWAGSIDNEQFF.

V is TRBV10-3 and J is TRBJ2-3; D is possibly TRBD1 or TRBD2 (5 bases each). This CDR3 has 14 residues. The V end was cut by 4 bases, the J end by 4 bases, with 12 bases between. CDR1 and CDR2 (germline): ENHRY, SYGVKD. The CDR3 is CAISVLRGADTQYF. CDR3 nucleotides: TGTGCCATCAGTGTCCTCCGAGGGGCAGATACGCAGTATTTT.

This clone has just a few counts. The gene calls are TRBV10-2 and TRBJ2-1, with 8 bases lining up with TRBD2. V gave up 11 bases and J gave up 3 bases; unmatched junction bases: 12. This CDR3 comprises 15 residues. CDR1 and CDR2 from the germline V gene are WSHSY and SAAADI. CDR3 region: CASSGLANVYNEQFF. The DNA of the CDR3 is TGCGCCTCATCAGGACTAGCCAATGTCTACAATGAGCAGTTCTTC.